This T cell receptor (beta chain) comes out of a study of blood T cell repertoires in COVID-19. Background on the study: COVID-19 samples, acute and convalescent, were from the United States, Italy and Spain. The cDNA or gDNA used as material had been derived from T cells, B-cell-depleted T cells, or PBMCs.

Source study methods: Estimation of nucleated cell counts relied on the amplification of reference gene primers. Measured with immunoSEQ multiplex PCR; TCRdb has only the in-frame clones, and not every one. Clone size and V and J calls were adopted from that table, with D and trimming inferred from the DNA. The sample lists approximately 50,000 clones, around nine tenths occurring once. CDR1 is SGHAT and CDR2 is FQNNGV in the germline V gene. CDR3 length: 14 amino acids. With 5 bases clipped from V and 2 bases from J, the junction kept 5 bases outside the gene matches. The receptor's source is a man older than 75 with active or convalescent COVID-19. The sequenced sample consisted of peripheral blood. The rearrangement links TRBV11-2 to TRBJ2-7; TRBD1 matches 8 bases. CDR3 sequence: CASSLGQGPYEQYF. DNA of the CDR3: TGTGCCAGCAGCCTAGGACAGGGTCCCTACGAGCAGTACTTC.